These 29 T cell receptor beta chains originate from one sample sequenced in a study of blood T cell repertoires in COVID-19. Assay used: immunoSEQ multiplex PCR; TCRdb lists only in-frame clones, some missing. The sample yields about 27,000 clones, 70% to 90% seen once. The sample consisted of peripheral blood. These TCRs come from a human donor in a cohort sampled during active COVID-19.

The chain links TRBV4-1 to TRBJ2-2; 7 nucleotides align to TRBD2. The CDR3 extends over 17 amino acids. Unmatched junction bases numbered 14, after V lost 6 bases and J lost 4 bases. The germline CDR1 and CDR2 sequences are MGHRA and YSYEKL. The CDR3 sequence is CASRPWWGTTRTGELFF. CDR3 nucleotides: TGCGCCAGCAGACCCTGGTGGGGGACTACCCGCACCGGGGAGCTGTTTTTT.

The J gene is TRBJ2-2, the V gene TRBV5-1, with D perhaps TRBD1 (7 bases). The CDR3 spans 14 residues. CDR1 and CDR2 (germline): SGHRS, YFSETQ. Trimming stripped 0 bases from V and 7 bases from J, with 10 bases between. The CDR3 region has the DNA TGCGCCAGCAGCTTGGCTCAGGGGGGCGGGGAGCTGTTTTTT. It is translated as CASSLAQGGGELFF.

This rearrangement joins TRBV9 to TRBJ2-5, with a weak D call TRBD2 (6 bases). The V end was cut by 0 bases, the J end by 0 bases, with 12 bases between. Germline CDR1 SGDLS, CDR2 YYNGEE. The CDR3 covers 16 residues. CDR3 sequence reads: CASSVGSGQYQETQYF. CDR3 nucleotide sequence: TGTGCCAGCAGCGTAGGTAGCGGCCAGTACCAAGAGACCCAGTACTTC.

The gene calls are TRBV19 and TRBJ1-2, with a tentative D call TRBD1 (5 bases). The V end was cut by 7 bases, the J end by 4 bases, with 13 bases between. CDR1 is LNHDA and CDR2 is SQIVND in the germline V gene (reference sequence). The CDR3 sequence is 13 residues long. CDR3 amino acids: CASKAEGIYGYTF. The CDR3 bases are TGTGCCAGTAAAGCGGAGGGGATCTATGGCTACACCTTC.

The chain employs TRBV5-4 and TRBJ2-6; 11 nucleotides agree with TRBD1. Trimming took 3 bases from V and 11 from J; bases not matched to a gene: 10. The germline CDR1 and CDR2 sequences are SGHNT and YYREEE (reference sequence). CDR3 size: 16 residues. CDR3 amino acids: CASSSWTGGGPDVLTF. The CDR3 DNA follows: TGTGCCAGCAGCTCGTGGACAGGGGGCGGTCCGGACGTCCTGACTTTC. The complete variable domain, with remaining parts taken from reference TRBV5-4 and TRBJ2-6, reads ETGVTQSPTHLIKTRGQQVTLRCSSQSGHNTVSWYQQALGQGPQFIFQYYREEENGRGNFPPRFSGLQFPNYSSELNVNALELDDSALYLCASSSWTGGGPDVLTFGAGSRLTVL.

V gene TRBV3-1 (or the pseudogene TRBV3-2) combines with J gene TRBJ2-5; perhaps TRBD2 as D (5 bases). Per germline, CDR1 LGHDT and CDR2 YNNKEL (reference sequence). V was pared by 4 bases and J by 4 bases, with 13 bases between. This CDR3 region has 14 residues. Here the CDR3 DNA reads TGTGCCAGCAGCCTCCCTTCGCGGGTAGAGACCCAGTACTTC. This sequence encodes CASSLPSRVETQYF.

The V call is TRBV6-2 or TRBV6-3, the J call TRBJ2-7; TRBD1 might be the D (6 bases). Germline V CDR1 and CDR2: MNHEY, SVGEGT. Trimming removed 6 bases at V and 3 bases at J, with 18 bases between. The CDR3 is 15 amino acids. Written as DNA, the CDR3 is TGTGCCAGCAGCTCAGGCAGGGGCCGAATCTACGAGCAGTACTTC. Its translation is CASSSGRGRIYEQYF.

The chain carries TRBV29-1 and TRBJ1-2; D might be TRBD1 (6 bases). Trimming stripped 5 bases from V and 5 bases from J, with 12 bases between. CDR1 and CDR2 from the germline V gene are SQVTM and ANQGSEA. CDR3 length equals 12 residues. The CDR3 DNA reads TGCAGCGTTACAGGGAGTGGGTATGGCTACACCTTC. Residues: CSVTGSGYGYTF.

The chain is built from TRBV9 and TRBJ2-1; 8 bases align to TRBD2. There are 18 residues in the CDR3. Germline CDR1 reads SGDLS; CDR2 reads YYNGEE. Trimming cost V 0 bases and J 5 bases; bases outside gene matches: 13. The CDR3 DNA is TGTGCCAGCAGCGTAGCTACGGGGGGGAGGATCTGGGACAATGAGCAGTTCTTC. This sequence encodes CASSVATGGRIWDNEQFF. Variable domain in full (rest from reference TRBV9 and TRBJ2-1): DSGVTQTPKHLITATGQRVTLRCSPRSGDLSVYWYQQSLDQGLQFLIQYYNGEERAKGNILERFSAQQFPDLHSELNLSSLELGDSALYFCASSVATGGRIWDNEQFFGPGTRLTVL.

The chain carries TRBV10-3 and TRBJ2-7; D remains unclear. V was shortened by 8 bases and J by 3 bases, with 17 bases between the two germline ends. Germline assignment: CDR1 ENHRY and CDR2 SYGVKD. The CDR3 is 14 residues long. In nucleotides, the CDR3 is TGTGCCATCGGTAGTAGTGTCGCGGTCTACGAGCAGTACTTC. As protein: CAIGSSVAVYEQYF.

The chain has TRBV28 and TRBJ1-2, with D perhaps matching TRBD1 (6 bases). V was trimmed by 3 bases and J by 8 bases, leaving 10 bases between them. The V gene's germline CDR1 is MDHEN and CDR2 SYDVKM. The CDR3 sequence is 12 residues long. The CDR3 here is CASSFGGRGYTF. CDR3 sequence (DNA): TGTGCCAGCAGTTTCGGGGGGCGAGGCTACACCTTC.

The chain combines TRBV29-1 with TRBJ2-5; 11 bases fit TRBD2. The CDR3 length is 15 residues. The J segment lost 5 bases and the V segment lost 6 bases, leaving 11 bases of the junction unmatched. The germline gives CDR1 SQVTM, CDR2 ANQGSEA. CDR3 sequence: CSVHPFSGGVETQYF. CDR3 bases: TGCAGCGTACATCCTTTTAGCGGGGGGGTCGAGACCCAGTACTTC.

This rearrangement joins TRBV3-1 (or the pseudogene TRBV3-2) to TRBJ1-1; D is unclear. V lost 0 bases and J 1 base, leaving 9 bases between the germline ends. This CDR3 has 15 amino acids. Germline V gene sequence: CDR1 LGHDT, CDR2 YNNKEL (reference sequence). In DNA, the CDR3 is TGTGCCAGCAGCCAAGATAACGGGAAGAACACTGAAGCTTTCTTT. Amino acid sequence: CASSQDNGKNTEAFF.

This sequence joins TRBV6-5 and TRBJ1-6, with D hard to call. Trimming removed 7 bases from V and 8 bases from J, with 18 bases in between. The CDR3 spans 15 residues. Looked up from germline, CDR1 is MNHEY and CDR2 is SVGAGI. This CDR3 reads CASKRPIGGDSPLHF. In DNA form, the CDR3 reads TGTGCCAGCAAGCGACCGATCGGAGGAGATTCACCCCTCCACTTT.

The V gene is TRBV18, the J gene TRBJ1-1, with D possibly being TRBD1 (5 bases). CDR3 size: 15 residues. V lost 1 base, J lost 3 bases, and 12 bases lay in between. In germline, CDR1 is KGHSH, CDR2 LQKENI. The CDR3 here is CASSPRWGGDTEAFF. The CDR3 region has the DNA TGTGCCAGCTCACCACGGTGGGGGGGGGACACTGAAGCTTTCTTT.

The chain joins TRBV30 to TRBJ2-4, with 7 bases lining up with TRBD1. Trimming removed 3 bases from V and 0 bases from J; junction bases left unmatched: 5. CDR3 size: 15 residues. Germline V gene sequence: CDR1 GTSNPN, CDR2 SVGIG (reference sequence). CDR3 sequence (DNA): TGTGCCTGGAGCGGGACAGAGATAGCCAAAAACATTCAGTACTTC. Amino acid sequence: CAWSGTEIAKNIQYF.

This chain connects TRBV3-1 (or the pseudogene TRBV3-2) to TRBJ2-7; 11 bases fit TRBD2. CDR1 and CDR2 (germline): LGHDT, YNNKEL (reference sequence). This CDR3 region has 15 residues. The ends lost 1 base at V and 4 bases at J; junction bases unmatched: 3. CDR3 sequence reads: CASSQARLAGYEQYF. The CDR3 DNA is TGTGCCAGCAGCCAAGCCAGACTAGCGGGGTACGAGCAGTACTTC.

The chain links TRBV2 to TRBJ2-7, with 9 bases lining up with TRBD1. From germline, CDR1 is SNHLY and CDR2 FYNNEI. V was pared by 1 base and J by 5 bases, with 3 bases of the junction left unmatched. This CDR3 has 14 residues. The CDR3 sequence: CASSEGDRVHEQYF. The CDR3 DNA reads TGTGCCAGCAGTGAAGGGGACAGGGTTCACGAGCAGTACTTC.

This clone showed up just once. V usage is TRBV28 and J usage is TRBJ2-7; tentatively, D is TRBD2 (5 bases). This CDR3 comprises 14 residues. Deletions cut 4 bases from V and 7 bases from J, with 17 bases between. Germline CDR1 and CDR2: MDHEN and SYDVKM. The CDR3 DNA sequence: TGTGCCAGCAGTTCACCCCCCGACGGGGAAGAGCAGTACTTC. It encodes CASSSPPDGEEQYF.

V is TRBV28 and J is TRBJ2-3, with 7 bases lining up with TRBD1. Trimming removed 8 bases from V and 1 base from J; junction bases left unmatched: 9. This CDR3 spans 15 amino acids. Germline V gene data show CDR1 as MDHEN and CDR2 as SYDVKM. The CDR3 here is CASRRGGIGTDTQYF. CDR3 DNA: TGTGCCAGCCGACGAGGGGGCATAGGCACAGATACGCAGTATTTT.

The rearrangement uses TRBV28 and TRBJ2-1; D not resolved. The germline V gene encodes CDR1 MDHEN and CDR2 SYDVKM. Trimming removed 5 bases at V and 6 bases at J, with 5 bases between. The CDR3 is 11 amino acids. The CDR3 DNA reads TGTGCCAGCAGTGGGCCCAATGAGCAGTTCTTC. It is translated as CASSGPNEQFF.

This chain links TRBV2 with TRBJ2-5; TRBD2 aligns across 12 bases. The J segment lost 4 bases and the V segment lost 7 bases, leaving 4 bases of the junction unmatched. From germline, CDR1 is SNHLY and CDR2 FYNNEI. The CDR3 loop spans 14 amino acids. CDR3 DNA: TGTGCCAGCAAGAGACTAGCGGGAGTAGAGACCCAGTACTTC. Its translation is CASKRLAGVETQYF. Drawing the rest from reference TRBV2 and TRBJ2-5, the complete variable domain is EPEVTQTPSHQVTQMGQEVILRCVPISNHLYFYWYRQILGQKVEFLVSFYNNEISEKSEIFDDQFSVERPDGSNFTLKIRSTKLEDSAMYFCASKRLAGVETQYFGPGTRLLVL.

The chain carries TRBV2 and TRBJ2-2; D not certain. Trimming cost V 5 bases and J 3 bases, with 4 bases left between them. CDR1 and CDR2 (germline): SNHLY, FYNNEI. CDR3 length: 12 amino acids. The CDR3 nucleotides read TGTGCCAGCAGTTTATACACCGGGGAGCTGTTTTTT. This gives the protein CASSLYTGELFF.

V gene TRBV2 combines with J gene TRBJ1-5; 8 bases align to TRBD1. The ends lost 3 bases at V and 6 bases at J; junction bases unmatched: 4. From germline, CDR1 is SNHLY and CDR2 FYNNEI. The CDR3 spans 14 residues. This chain's CDR3 is CASSEGDRGQPQHF. The CDR3 DNA is TGTGCCAGCAGTGAGGGCGACAGGGGTCAGCCCCAGCATTTT.

The genes are TRBV28 and TRBJ1-1; no definite D call. This CDR3 spans 14 amino acids. Looked up from germline, CDR1 is MDHEN and CDR2 is SYDVKM. V lost 3 bases and J 3 bases, leaving 11 bases between the germline ends. CDR3: CASSFPGGYTEAFF. The CDR3 DNA reads as TGTGCCAGCAGTTTCCCTGGAGGTTACACTGAAGCTTTCTTT.

V and J are TRBV5-6 and TRBJ1-2; possible D gene TRBD1, 5 bases. CDR1 and CDR2 (germline): SGHDT, YYEEEE. The germline V and J ends were trimmed by 0 bases and 5 bases, with 11 bases remaining between them. CDR3 length equals 14 residues. CDR3: CASSLGQNEYGYTF. Here the CDR3 DNA reads TGTGCCAGCAGCTTGGGACAGAATGAGTATGGCTACACCTTC.

This clone came up a few times. This chain links TRBV30 with TRBJ1-1, with 10 bases aligning to TRBD1. The CDR3 totals 16 residues. Germline-derived CDR1 and CDR2 are GTSNPN and SVGIG (reference sequence). J was trimmed by 0 bases and V by 2 bases; bases with no gene match: 6. CDR3 sequence: CAWSPDRGEMNTEAFF. The DNA of the CDR3 is TGTGCCTGGAGTCCGGACAGGGGGGAGATGAACACTGAAGCTTTCTTT. The full variable domain, completed using reference TRBV30 and TRBJ1-1, is SQTIHQWPATLVQPVGSPLSLECTVEGTSNPNLYWYRQAAGRGLQLLFYSVGIGQISSEVPQNLSASRPQDRQFILSSKKLLLSDSGFYLCAWSPDRGEMNTEAFFGQGTRLTVV.

The chain links TRBV12-3 or TRBV12-4 to TRBJ1-6, with 9 bases fitting TRBD1. The CDR3 totals 12 residues. V was clipped by 11 bases and J by 8 bases; unmatched bases: 4. CDR3 amino acids: CASGQGDSPLHF. CDR3 in DNA: TGTGCCTCGGGACAGGGCGATTCACCCCTCCACTTT.

The rearrangement joins TRBV5-1 to TRBJ2-3; 8 positions match TRBD1. Germline V lookup: CDR1 SGHRS, CDR2 YFSETQ. This CDR3 is 14 amino acids long. J lost 4 bases, V lost 4 bases, and 5 bases had no gene match. For the CDR3, the DNA is TGCGCCAGCAGCCAAGGACAGGGCCCAGATACGCAGTATTTT. Translating gives CASSQGQGPDTQYF.